This T cell receptor beta chain is drawn from a study of CD8 T cells in Susac syndrome. CDR3 length: 18 amino acids. V gave up 5 bases and J gave up 7 bases; unmatched junction bases: 15. Germline V CDR1 and CDR2: MNHEY, SVGEGT. RNA amounts of roughly 0.45 to 1 ug underwent reverse transcription with random hexamers. With immunoSEQ multiplex PCR, TCR beta CDR3 was amplified across 54 Vbeta and 13 Jbeta. TCRdb itself ran the immunoSEQ multiplex PCR reads through MiXCR, one entry per CDR3 protein. The table shows roughly 150,000 distinct CDR3 sequences, with roughly 95% occurring only once. Relapsing-remitting disease, either stable or active, was present in the treatment-naive patients who were the multiple sclerosis controls. Isolation of CD8+ and CD4+ T cells was performed negatively, whereas enrichment of TEMRA cells was done by FACS.

The TCR sequence derives from a human donor with multiple sclerosis. The specimen sequenced was CD4+ T cells from PBMCs. V usage is TRBV6-2 or TRBV6-3 and J usage is TRBJ2-2, with TRBD2 matching over 11 bases. CDR3 in DNA: TGTGCCAGCAGTGGACCGGGACTAGCGGTAATGGTTTTCGGGGAGCTGTTTTTT. It encodes CASSGPGLAVMVFGELFF.